This TCR beta chain was obtained from a study of response to subunit inactivated influenza vaccine. The study's findings and limits: Authors proposed each seasonal influenza vaccination draws in few new T cells.

Germline CDR1 reads DFQATT; CDR2 reads SNEGSKA (reference sequence). The CDR3 spans 12 residues. V lost 3 bases, J lost 6 bases, and 11 bases lay in between. In regard to this clonotype: Antigen unknown.

TCRdb ran MiXCR on the RT-PCR reads and lists one entry per CDR3 protein. The sample lists 650,000 to 800,000 distinct CDR3 sequences; roughly 20% were seen once. The TCR comes from a man in his fifties or sixties who received an inactivated influenza vaccine. The starting material was PBMCs from blood, obtained roughly 5 days after vaccination. The rearrangement uses TRBV20-1 and TRBJ2-5, with a possible D match to TRBD1 (6 bases). The CDR3 here is CSASRQGQTQYF. The DNA of the CDR3 is TGCAGTGCTAGTAGGCAGGGGCAGACCCAGTACTTC.